A single sample gave rise to the 18 T cell receptor beta chains below, sequenced in a study of monozygotic twins with inflammatory bowel disease. TCRdb re-called the 5' RACE reads, yielding one record per CDR3 amino acid sequence without DNA. The data include approximately 200,000 distinct CDR3 sequences; the top ten clones carry about 8%. The source material was blood. All receptors come from a human donor with ulcerative colitis or Crohn's disease, or a healthy co-twin of an affected twin (not recorded which).

The chain combines TRBV5-1 with TRBJ1-1. Germline V gene lookup returns CDR1 SGHRS and CDR2 YFSETQ. The CDR3 consists of 13 residues. This chain's CDR3 is CASSLATGTEAFF.

V is TRBV18 and J is TRBJ1-2. Germline CDR1 KGHSH, CDR2 LQKENI. The CDR3 runs 14 residues. The CDR3 spells CASSPSRNNYGYTF.

V usage is TRBV29-1 and J usage is TRBJ2-3; the D call from TCRdb, TRBD2, cannot be confirmed without DNA. The germline CDR1 and CDR2 sequences are SQVTM and ANQGSEA. The length of the CDR3 is 16 residues. CDR3 in amino acids: CSVEAWTSGRRDTQYF.

The rearrangement joins TRBV3-1 to TRBJ2-1; TCRdb gives TRBD1 as the D gene, but with no DNA this cannot be confirmed. Germline CDR1 reads LGHDT; CDR2 reads YNNKEL (reference sequence). The CDR3 runs 13 residues. This chain's CDR3 is CASSHPLGDEQFF.

V usage is TRBV12-3 or TRBV12-4 and J usage is TRBJ2-3; the TRBD1 assignment by TCRdb is unverifiable without DNA. This CDR3 region has 15 residues. The CDR3 reads CASSLSGVGADTQYF.

The genes are TRBV7-2 and TRBJ1-1; TCRdb's D call of TRBD1 is untestable without DNA. The V gene's germline CDR1 is SGHTA and CDR2 FQGNSA. The CDR3 totals 14 residues. CDR3 sequence: CASSFTGGGTEAFF.

V usage is TRBV7-2 and J usage is TRBJ2-4; TCRdb gives TRBD1 as the D gene, but with no DNA this cannot be confirmed. The CDR3 has 17 residues. Per the germline V gene, CDR1 is SGHTA and CDR2 is FQGNSA. CDR3 sequence reads: CASSFSDRGLAKNIQYF.

V and J are TRBV5-1 and TRBJ2-5; TCRdb calls TRBD1, which cannot be checked without DNA. CDR1 and CDR2 from the germline V gene are SGHRS and YFSETQ. The CDR3 contains 13 residues. The CDR3 reads CASSLSPGETQYF.

The chain links TRBV20-1 to TRBJ2-7. This CDR3 contains 11 residues. Germline assignment: CDR1 DFQATT and CDR2 SNEGSKA (reference sequence). The CDR3 loop reads CSARDIYEQYF.

J is TRBJ2-7 and V is TRBV7-9; with no DNA, the TCRdb D assignment of TRBD1 cannot be verified. Germline CDR1 SEHNR, CDR2 FQNEAQ (reference sequence). This CDR3 region has 14 residues. Here the CDR3 reads CASSLSDSPYGQYF.

The chain carries TRBV7-2 and TRBJ2-3; TCRdb's assignment of TRBD2 cannot be checked, as there is no DNA. The CDR3 sequence is 16 residues long. The V gene's germline CDR1 is SGHTA and CDR2 FQGNSA. This chain's CDR3 is CASSEGTSGATDTQYF.

This chain links TRBV9 with TRBJ2-7; as DNA is missing, the TRBD2 call by TCRdb cannot be tested. This CDR3 has 16 residues. CDR1 and CDR2 (germline): SGDLS, YYNGEE. CDR3 sequence reads: CASRAPGAGEFYEQYF.

The chain carries TRBV19 and TRBJ1-2. Germline V gene sequence: CDR1 LNHDA, CDR2 SQIVND (reference sequence). CDR3 length equals 16 residues. The CDR3 reads CASSISGAEGKWGYTF. The entire variable domain, with the rest obtained from reference TRBV19 and TRBJ1-2, is as follows: DGGITQSPKYLFRKEGQNVTLSCEQNLNHDAMYWYRQDPGQGLRLIYYSQIVNDFQKGDIAEGYSVSREKKESFPLTVTSAQKNPTAFYLCASSISGAEGKWGYTFGSGTRLTVV.

J is TRBJ1-1 and V is TRBV20-1; TCRdb proposes TRBD1, but this gene call is untestable without DNA. Germline V gives CDR1 DFQATT, CDR2 SNEGSKA (reference sequence). This CDR3 is built from 15 residues. CDR3 in amino acids: CSARPGTGRYTEAFF.

The V call is TRBV5-5, the J call TRBJ2-7; TCRdb gives TRBD1 as the D gene, but with no DNA this cannot be confirmed. Germline-derived CDR1 and CDR2 are SGHKS and YYEKEE (reference sequence). The CDR3 sequence is 17 residues long. CDR3 loop: CASSYLPTGTTSYEQYF.

The chain recombines TRBV20-1 with TRBJ1-5; TCRdb outputs TRBD1, but without DNA this stays unchecked. CDR1 and CDR2 (germline): DFQATT, SNEGSKA (reference sequence). The CDR3 consists of 16 residues. The chain's CDR3 is CSALPTGTGSGQPQHF.

The chain combines TRBV4-2 with TRBJ1-6. Per germline, CDR1 LGHNA and CDR2 YNFKEQ. The CDR3 has 17 residues. Here the CDR3 reads CASSQDKGSSYNSPLHF.

The chain couples TRBV20-1 to TRBJ2-3. Germline CDR1 reads DFQATT; CDR2 reads SNEGSKA (reference sequence). The CDR3 is 15 residues long. The CDR3 sequence: CSASISAVGTDTQYF.